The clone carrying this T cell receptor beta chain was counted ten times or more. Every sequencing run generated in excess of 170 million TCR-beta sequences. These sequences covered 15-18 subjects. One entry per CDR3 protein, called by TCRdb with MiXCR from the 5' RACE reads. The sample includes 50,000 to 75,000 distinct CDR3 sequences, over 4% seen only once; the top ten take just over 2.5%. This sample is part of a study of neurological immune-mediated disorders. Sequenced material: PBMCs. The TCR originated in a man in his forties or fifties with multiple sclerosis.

The CDR3 DNA reads TGCAGTGCTAGAGATATGCAGGTCGTGGAAGCTTTCTTT. Protein sequence: CSARDMQVVEAFF. The chain recombines TRBV20-1 with TRBJ1-1; D remains ambiguous. V was shortened by 0 bases and J by 8 bases, with 13 bases between the two germline ends. The germline V gene has CDR1 DFQATT and CDR2 SNEGSKA (reference sequence). The length of the CDR3 is 13 residues.